Below, 23 T cell receptor beta chains from the same sample are listed, as sequenced in a study of OX40 agonist ivuxolimab in advanced cancers. The table came from immunoSEQ multiplex PCR; TCRdb's copy has only in-frame clones and leaves some out. The sample holds tens of thousands of clones, around 83% seen once. Here the sequenced sample was CD4+ or CD8+ T cells sorted from blood, taken in a trial of the OX40 agonist ivuxolimab. These receptors all come from an adult with an advanced solid tumor such as melanoma, head and neck, liver or kidney cancer.

This rearrangement joins TRBV6-4 to TRBJ1-4; D perhaps matches TRBD1 (6 bases). The CDR3 loop spans 15 amino acids. Germline V gives CDR1 MRHNA, CDR2 SNTAGT. The V end lost 3 bases, the J end lost 8 bases, and 16 bases lay between the germline ends. The CDR3 here is CASSERGGAGEKLFF. CDR3 nucleotides: TGTGCCAGCAGTGAGAGGGGGGGCGCGGGGGAAAAACTGTTTTTT.

The V and J genes are TRBV14 and TRBJ2-3; 9 nucleotides agree with TRBD1. CDR1 SGHDN and CDR2 FVKESK come from the germline V gene. V lost 4 bases to trimming and J lost 2 bases; unmatched junction nucleotides: 7. This CDR3 region has 16 residues. CDR3 nucleotide sequence: TGTGCCAGCAGCCCCTACAGGGGGCGCAACACAGATACGCAGTATTTT. It codes for CASSPYRGRNTDTQYF.

The chain carries TRBV6-6 and TRBJ1-1, with D uncertain. The CDR3 has 14 residues. Trimming pared 6 bases from V and 1 base from J, leaving 12 bases between. Germline lookup yields CDR1 MNHNY and CDR2 SVGAGI (reference sequence). The CDR3 DNA sequence: TGTGCCAGCAGCTCGCGCGCCGGGAACACTGAAGCTTTCTTT. Translation gives CASSSRAGNTEAFF.

The gene calls are TRBV7-8 and TRBJ1-2; 8 bases are shared with TRBD1. This CDR3 comprises 15 residues. V shed 5 bases and J 2 bases; nucleotides not matched to a gene: 7. Germline V gene lookup returns CDR1 SGHVS and CDR2 FQNEAQ. This chain's CDR3 is CASSPKRTGNYGYTF. The CDR3 region has the DNA TGTGCCAGCAGCCCCAAAAGGACAGGGAACTATGGCTACACCTTC.

The chain uses TRBV18 and TRBJ2-7; 7 bases match TRBD1. Trimming removed 3 bases from V and 10 bases from J; junction bases left unmatched: 6. CDR3 length equals 12 residues. Germline V gene sequence: CDR1 KGHSH, CDR2 LQKENI. The CDR3 spells CASSPRTGRQYF. Written as DNA, the CDR3 is TGTGCCAGCTCACCCCGGACAGGTCGCCAGTACTTC.

This clone showed up just once. V is TRBV5-1 and J is TRBJ2-2, with a possible D match to TRBD1 (6 bases). V shed 3 bases and J shed 0 bases, with 15 bases lying between them. Germline V gene lookup returns CDR1 SGHRS and CDR2 YFSETQ. The CDR3 length is 17 residues. CDR3 sequence: CASSSGHTGPNTGELFF. The CDR3 coding sequence is TGCGCCAGCAGCTCGGGACACACCGGCCCGAACACCGGGGAGCTGTTTTTT.

This chain joins TRBV29-1 and TRBJ1-2; 8 nucleotides match TRBD1. CDR3 length equals 13 residues. Trimming cost V 8 bases and J 4 bases; bases outside gene matches: 9. Germline CDR1 reads SQVTM; CDR2 reads ANQGSEA. In DNA form, the CDR3 reads TGCAGCTTAAAACAGGGGGAGGCCTATGGCTACACCTTC. Its translation is CSLKQGEAYGYTF.

The chain recombines TRBV29-1 with TRBJ2-1; TRBD1 matches at 7 bases. The CDR3 length is 14 residues. Germline assignment: CDR1 SQVTM and CDR2 ANQGSEA. Unmatched junction bases numbered 7, after V lost 3 bases and J lost 5 bases. In DNA form, the CDR3 reads TGCAGCGTTGATTCTTGGGACAGACACAATGAGCAGTTCTTC. The encoded protein is CSVDSWDRHNEQFF.

The J gene is TRBJ2-1, the V gene TRBV7-8; 9 nucleotides align to TRBD2. The germline V gene has CDR1 SGHVS and CDR2 FQNEAQ. J was trimmed by 0 bases and V by 4 bases; bases with no gene match: 4. The CDR3 has 16 residues. The CDR3 spells CASSSSGGRSYNEQFF. The CDR3 coding sequence is TGTGCCAGCAGCTCAAGCGGGGGGCGCTCCTACAATGAGCAGTTCTTC.

The CDR3 nucleotides read TGTGCCAGCAGCGTAAACGGGGGTAGGACAGATACGCAGTATTTT. Translation gives CASSVNGGRTDTQYF. The chain links TRBV7-8 to TRBJ2-3; a weak D match, TRBD2 (6 bases). Looked up from germline, CDR1 is SGHVS and CDR2 is FQNEAQ. CDR3 length: 15 residues. Between the trimmed V and J ends, which lost 5 bases and 3 bases, there was a span of 15 bases.

The V call is TRBV23-1, the J call TRBJ2-7; unclear D gene. TRBV23-1 is reported as an ORF; its role is uncertain. The CDR3 consists of 12 residues. Trimming left V 0 bases short and J 3 bases short, with 3 bases between. The CDR3 DNA is TGCGCCAGCAGTCAATCGGACTACGAGCAGTACTTC. Its translation is CASSQSDYEQYF.

In DNA, the CDR3 is TGTGCCAGCAGCTCGGAGAGGTCGTCGGGTGGCTACACCTTC. It yields the protein CASSSERSSGGYTF. The chain links TRBV7-9 to TRBJ1-2; the D is unclear. CDR3 length: 14 amino acids. The germline CDR1 and CDR2 sequences are SEHNR and FQNEAQ (reference sequence). The V end lost 4 bases, the J end lost 7 bases, and 16 bases lay between the germline ends.

A few counts support this clone. For the CDR3, the DNA is TGTGCCAGCAGAGCCCCCGGACAGTCCTATAATTCACCCCTCCACTTT. It yields the protein CASRAPGQSYNSPLHF. The chain carries TRBV27 and TRBJ1-6, with TRBD1 as a possible D gene (6 bases). Germline V lookup: CDR1 MNHEY, CDR2 SMNVEV (reference sequence). Trimming pared 6 bases from V and 1 base from J, leaving 13 bases between. The length of the CDR3 is 16 residues.

The genes are TRBV11-1 and TRBJ1-6, with a tentative D call TRBD1 (6 bases). Per germline, CDR1 SGHAT and CDR2 FQDESV (reference sequence). The CDR3 has 15 residues. Deletions cut 5 bases from V and 6 bases from J, with 14 bases between. In DNA, the CDR3 is TGTGCCAGCAGCCCATCGGACAGCTTTAATTCACCCCTCCACTTT. Its protein product is CASSPSDSFNSPLHF.

The CDR3 sequence is CASTSGTGYSNQPQHF. The CDR3 bases are TGTGCCAGTACTAGTGGGACGGGATATAGCAATCAGCCCCAGCATTTT. The chain joins TRBV19 to TRBJ1-5; D is possibly TRBD1 (5 bases). This CDR3 region has 16 residues. V was trimmed by 7 bases and J by 0 bases, leaving 16 bases between them. From germline, CDR1 is LNHDA and CDR2 SQIVND (reference sequence).

The rearrangement uses TRBV19 and TRBJ1-1; D unresolved. The CDR3 covers 14 residues. V shed 1 base and J shed 0 bases, with 6 bases lying between them. Germline-derived CDR1 and CDR2 are LNHDA and SQIVND (reference sequence). DNA of the CDR3: TGTGCCAGTAGTATAGGACGGTTGAACACTGAAGCTTTCTTT. Translating gives CASSIGRLNTEAFF.

The genes are TRBV29-1 and TRBJ2-2; a possible D gene is TRBD1 (6 bases). The germline CDR1 and CDR2 sequences are SQVTM and ANQGSEA. V shed 6 bases and J shed 1 base, with 12 bases lying between them. This CDR3 has 14 amino acids. The CDR3 spells CSVGDILNTGELFF. The DNA for the CDR3 is TGCAGCGTGGGGGACATCCTGAACACCGGGGAGCTGTTTTTT.

This clone was seen only a few times. The chain combines TRBV11-2 with TRBJ2-5; no firm D call. Between the trimmed V and J ends, which lost 5 bases and 4 bases, there was a span of 5 bases. The CDR3 consists of 11 residues. Germline lookup yields CDR1 SGHAT and CDR2 FQNNGV. This CDR3 is CASSARETQYF. DNA for the CDR3: TGTGCCAGCAGCGCCCGAGAGACCCAGTACTTC.

The chain joins TRBV9 to TRBJ1-4, with TRBD1 identical over 9 bases. V was clipped by 3 bases and J by 7 bases; unmatched bases: 7. The germline gives CDR1 SGDLS, CDR2 YYNGEE. The CDR3 has 15 residues. The CDR3 protein is CASSDKQGAGEKLFF. The CDR3 region has the DNA TGTGCCAGCAGCGACAAACAGGGGGCGGGTGAAAAACTGTTTTTT.

This clone was seen a few times. The rearrangement uses TRBV5-5 and TRBJ1-1, with 8 bases lining up with TRBD1. The CDR3 extends over 14 amino acids. CDR1 and CDR2 (germline): SGHKS, YYEKEE (reference sequence). V lost 4 bases to trimming and J lost 0 bases; unmatched junction nucleotides: 2. In DNA, the CDR3 is TGTGCCAGCAGCGGACAGGGAATGAACACTGAAGCTTTCTTT. This encodes CASSGQGMNTEAFF.

The CDR3 spells CSAAPNTEAFF. For the CDR3, the DNA is TGCAGTGCAGCCCCGAACACTGAAGCTTTCTTT. This chain joins TRBV20-1 and TRBJ1-1; the D is unclear. The V end lost 6 bases, the J end lost 1 base, and 6 bases lay between the germline ends. CDR1 is DFQATT and CDR2 is SNEGSKA in the germline V gene (reference sequence). The CDR3 contains 11 residues.

This sequence joins TRBV10-3 and TRBJ1-2; 9 bases are shared with TRBD1. With 3 bases clipped from V and 7 bases from J, the junction kept 3 bases outside the gene matches. This CDR3 has 13 amino acids. Germline V gives CDR1 ENHRY, CDR2 SYGVKD. CDR3 loop: CAISDSTGGGYTF. CDR3 coding DNA: TGTGCCATCAGTGACTCGACAGGGGGTGGCTACACCTTC.

The rearrangement links TRBV9 to TRBJ1-5; D remains ambiguous. Trimming took off 4 bases at V and 0 bases at J, with 8 bases between the two ends. Germline values: CDR1 SGDLS, CDR2 YYNGEE. The CDR3 spans 14 residues. CDR3 coding DNA: TGTGCCAGCAGCCGCGGGAGTAGCAATCAGCCCCAGCATTTT. Translation gives CASSRGSSNQPQHF.